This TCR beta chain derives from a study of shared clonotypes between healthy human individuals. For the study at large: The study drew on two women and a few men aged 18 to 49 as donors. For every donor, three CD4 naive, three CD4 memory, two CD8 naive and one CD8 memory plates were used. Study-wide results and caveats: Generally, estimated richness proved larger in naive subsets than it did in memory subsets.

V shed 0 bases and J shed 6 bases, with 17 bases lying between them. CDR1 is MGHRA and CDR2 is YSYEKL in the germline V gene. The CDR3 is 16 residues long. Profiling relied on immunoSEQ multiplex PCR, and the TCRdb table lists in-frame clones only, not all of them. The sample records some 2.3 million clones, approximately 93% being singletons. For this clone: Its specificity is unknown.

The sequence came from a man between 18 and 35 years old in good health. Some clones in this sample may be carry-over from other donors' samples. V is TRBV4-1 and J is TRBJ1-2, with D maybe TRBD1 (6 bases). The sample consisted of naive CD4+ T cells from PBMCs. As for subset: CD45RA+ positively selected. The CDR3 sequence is CASSQDQLGGRDGYTF. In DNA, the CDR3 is TGCGCCAGCAGCCAAGATCAGTTGGGGGGGCGGGATGGCTACACCTTC.